Described below is a single T cell receptor beta chain sequence and its context. The data are from a study of T cell changes during pregnancy in multiple sclerosis. Per germline, CDR1 SGHAT and CDR2 FQNNGV. The CDR3 is 14 residues long. After removal of 1 base from V and 5 bases from J, the junction contained 3 bases not matched to a gene. Clones were sequenced by immunoSEQ multiplex PCR, and TCRdb holds only the in-frame ones, with some missing. The table includes about 43,000 clones, 80% to 90% detected once. The TCR comes from a female donor in good health, enrolled as a control in a pregnancy study. Here the sequenced sample was peripheral blood, taken in the first trimester of pregnancy. The chain uses TRBV11-2 and TRBJ1-2, with 8 bases identical to TRBD1. The CDR3 here is CASSLGQGAYGYTF. The CDR3 region has the DNA TGTGCCAGCAGCTTAGGCCAGGGGGCTTATGGCTACACCTTC.